One and the same sample provided the 10 T cell receptor beta chains below, sequenced in a study of radiotherapy plus CTLA-4 blockade in lung cancer. Data came from immunoSEQ multiplex PCR; TCRdb stores just in-frame clones and leaves some out. The sample lists tens of thousands of clones; around 87% were seen once. The specimen comprised peripheral blood, sampled from a patient treated with radiotherapy plus ipilimumab. The receptors here all came from a human donor with non-small cell lung cancer that progressed on radiotherapy plus ipilimumab.

This rearrangement joins TRBV5-1 to TRBJ2-2; 10 bases agree with TRBD1. This CDR3 spans 18 amino acids. Trimming at V came to 0 bases and at J to 4 bases, leaving 9 bases not matched to a gene. The germline CDR1 and CDR2 sequences are SGHRS and YFSETQ. The CDR3: CASSLDLVGQGSTGELFF. The DNA for the CDR3 is TGCGCCAGCAGCTTGGATCTTGTGGGACAGGGGAGCACCGGGGAGCTGTTTTTT.

The V call is TRBV12-5, the J call TRBJ2-1; D may match TRBD1 or TRBD2 (6 bases each). Germline CDR1 is LGHNT and CDR2 is FRNRAP. V lost 3 bases, J lost 15 bases, and 12 bases lay in between. The length of the CDR3 is 11 residues. CDR3 loop: CASGLVGGWFF. The CDR3, as DNA: TGTGCTAGTGGTTTAGTGGGGGGCTGGTTCTTC.

V gene TRBV28 combines with J gene TRBJ2-3; unclear D gene. The CDR3 totals 14 residues. Trimming removed 5 bases from V and 0 bases from J, with 9 bases in between. Looked up from germline, CDR1 is MDHEN and CDR2 is SYDVKM. CDR3 DNA sequence: TGTGCCAGCAGTCCTCCTCTAAGCACAGATACGCAGTATTTT. It translates to CASSPPLSTDTQYF.

The V gene is TRBV19, the J gene TRBJ2-2; D is possibly TRBD1 (5 bases). This CDR3 spans 14 amino acids. The V gene lost 10 bases and the J gene lost 4 bases, with 16 bases spanning the gap. CDR1 and CDR2 from the germline V gene are LNHDA and SQIVND (reference sequence). DNA of the CDR3: TGTGCCACGACCCCGCGACAGTCCACCGGGGAGCTGTTTTTT. It yields the protein CATTPRQSTGELFF.

The rearrangement links TRBV7-2 to TRBJ1-5; TRBD1 aligns across 8 bases. Trimming at V came to 5 bases and at J to 7 bases, leaving 13 bases not matched to a gene. Germline V lookup: CDR1 SGHTA, CDR2 FQGNSA. CDR3 size: 16 residues. The CDR3 is CASSMFRDRSGQPQHF. The CDR3 DNA follows: TGTGCCAGCAGCATGTTCCGGGACAGGTCCGGCCAGCCCCAGCATTTT. The whole variable domain, filled in from reference TRBV7-2 and TRBJ1-5, reads GAGVSQSPSNKVTEKGKDVELRCDPISGHTALYWYRQSLGQGLEFLIYFQGNSAPDKSGLPSDRFSAERTGGSVSTLTIQRTQQEDSAVYLCASSMFRDRSGQPQHFGDGTRLSIL.

This chain joins TRBV7-9 and TRBJ2-7; D might be TRBD2 (6 bases). The CDR3 spans 16 residues. V was trimmed by 2 bases and J by 5 bases, leaving 19 bases between them. Germline V lookup: CDR1 SEHNR, CDR2 FQNEAQ (reference sequence). CDR3 coding DNA: TGTGCCAGCAGCTTACTTTCCCGGGGGTCAGCGAACGAGCAGTACTTC. Translated: CASSLLSRGSANEQYF.

The chain joins TRBV4-1 to TRBJ1-2; 10 bases agree with TRBD1. Germline CDR1 and CDR2: MGHRA and YSYEKL. J gave up 3 bases and V 4 bases, and 2 bases lay outside the gene matches. This CDR3 has 14 residues. The CDR3 region is CASSRTGGDYGYTF. As DNA, the CDR3 is TGCGCCAGCAGCCGGACAGGGGGAGACTATGGCTACACCTTC.

The V and J genes are TRBV7-8 and TRBJ2-7; D unresolved. V was clipped by 6 bases and J by 2 bases, with 14 bases between them. Germline loops: CDR1 SGHVS, CDR2 FQNEAQ. This CDR3 contains 14 residues. CDR3 in amino acids: CASRSYLNPYEQYF. As DNA, the CDR3 is TGTGCCAGCAGGAGTTATTTAAACCCCTACGAGCAGTACTTC.

The chain uses TRBV10-1 and TRBJ1-5; D is undetermined. Trimming took off 4 bases at V and 0 bases at J, with 4 bases between the two ends. The CDR3 loop spans 13 amino acids. Germline values: CDR1 WNHNN, CDR2 SYGVQD (reference sequence). The DNA for the CDR3 is TGCGCCAGCAGTGTGGGTAGCAATCAGCCCCAGCATTTT. Protein: CASSVGSNQPQHF.

This chain links TRBV28 with TRBJ2-1; D not certain. Germline assignment: CDR1 MDHEN and CDR2 SYDVKM. The CDR3 is 13 residues long. Trimming left V 4 bases short and J 10 bases short, with 14 bases between. CDR3 amino acids: CASSSLTPREQFF. CDR3 sequence (DNA): TGTGCCAGCAGTTCCTTGACTCCGCGGGAGCAGTTCTTC.